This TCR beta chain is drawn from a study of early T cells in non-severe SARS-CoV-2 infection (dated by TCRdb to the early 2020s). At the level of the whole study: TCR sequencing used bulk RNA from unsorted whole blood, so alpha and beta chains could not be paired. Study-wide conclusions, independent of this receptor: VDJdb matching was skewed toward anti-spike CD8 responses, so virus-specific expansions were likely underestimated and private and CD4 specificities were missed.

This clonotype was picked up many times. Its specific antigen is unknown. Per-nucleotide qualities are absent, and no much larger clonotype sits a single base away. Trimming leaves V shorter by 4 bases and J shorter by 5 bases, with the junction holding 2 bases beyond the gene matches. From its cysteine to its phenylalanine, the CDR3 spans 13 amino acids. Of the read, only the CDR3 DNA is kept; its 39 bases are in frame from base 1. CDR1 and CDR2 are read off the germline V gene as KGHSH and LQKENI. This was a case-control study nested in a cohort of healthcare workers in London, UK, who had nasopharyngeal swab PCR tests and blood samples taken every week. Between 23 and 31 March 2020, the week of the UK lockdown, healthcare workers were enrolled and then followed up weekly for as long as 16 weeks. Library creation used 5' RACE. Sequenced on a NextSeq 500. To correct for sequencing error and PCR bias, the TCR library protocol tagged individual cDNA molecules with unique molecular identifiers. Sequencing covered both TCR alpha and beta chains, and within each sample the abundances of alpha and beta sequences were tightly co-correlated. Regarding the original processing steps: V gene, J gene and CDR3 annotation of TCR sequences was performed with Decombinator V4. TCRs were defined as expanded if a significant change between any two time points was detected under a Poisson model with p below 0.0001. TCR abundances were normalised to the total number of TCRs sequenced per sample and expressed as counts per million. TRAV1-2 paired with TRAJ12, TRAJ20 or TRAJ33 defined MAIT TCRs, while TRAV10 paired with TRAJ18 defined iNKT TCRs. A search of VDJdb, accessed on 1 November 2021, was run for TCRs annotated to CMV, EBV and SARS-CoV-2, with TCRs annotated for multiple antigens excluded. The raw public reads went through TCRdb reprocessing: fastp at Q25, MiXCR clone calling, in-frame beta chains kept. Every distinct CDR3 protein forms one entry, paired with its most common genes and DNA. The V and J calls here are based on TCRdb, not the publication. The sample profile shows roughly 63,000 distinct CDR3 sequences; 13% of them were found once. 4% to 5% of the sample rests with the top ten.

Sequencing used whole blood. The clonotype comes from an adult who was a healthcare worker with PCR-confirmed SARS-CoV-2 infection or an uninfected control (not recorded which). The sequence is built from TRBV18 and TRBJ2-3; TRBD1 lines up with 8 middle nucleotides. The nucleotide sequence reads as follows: TGTGCCAGCTCACTCGGACAGGGAGATACGCAGTATTTT. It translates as CASSLGQGDTQYF.